This is a list of T cell receptor beta chains from one sample in a study of cytomegalovirus exposure and HLA in healthy donors. Assay: immunoSEQ multiplex PCR; the TCRdb copy retains only in-frame clones and omits some. The sample records 100,000 to 150,000 clones, almost 85% being singletons. The sequencing input was PBMCs. These receptor sequences come from a boy aged 2 to 9 in good health and CMV-seronegative. Each CDR3 is given with its conserved first and last residue.

TRBJ2-7,TRBV11-2,13,CASSQQVSYEQYF
TRBJ1-2,TRBV19,12,CASSRDRVDATF
TRBJ2-1,TRBV4-1,16,CASSLSRQTWAGEQFF
TRBJ1-5,TRBV19,15,CASTGTGYSNQPQHF
TRBJ1-3,TRBV19,15,CASSMEDSPGNTIYF
TRBJ1-4,TRBV5-1,14,CASSQQGVGEKLFF
TRBJ2-1,TRBV14,15,CASSQAGGAGNEQFF
TRBJ1-5,TRBV30,14,CAWSVAGGNQPQHF
TRBJ1-1,TRBV6-5,14,CASSYGTGDTEAFF
TRBJ1-5,TRBV9,17,CASSLEGGADGNQPQHF
TRBJ1-5,TRBV6-5,13,CATRQGLSQPQHF
TRBJ1-2,TRBV19,14,CASSTPEFHYGYTF
TRBJ2-3,TRBV5-1,17,CASSFGQGASVTDTQYF
TRBJ2-5,TRBV2,18,CASREGLAGAQYQETQYF
TRBJ1-5,TRBV6-4,13,CASAAGGGQPQHF
TRBJ2-3,TRBV30,15,CAWSRIGVSPDTQYF
TRBJ2-6,TRBV9,20,CASSAGAGGLGASGANVLTF
TRBJ1-2,TRBV9,16,CASSAGTEITIYGYTF
TRBJ2-5,TRBV9,15,CASSFSGGERETQYF
TRBJ2-1,TRBV6-5,15,CASSRLISSYNEQFF
TRBJ2-1,TRBV19,15,CASSINGGFYNEQFF
TRBJ1-1,TRBV19,14,CASSIEQGSTEAFF